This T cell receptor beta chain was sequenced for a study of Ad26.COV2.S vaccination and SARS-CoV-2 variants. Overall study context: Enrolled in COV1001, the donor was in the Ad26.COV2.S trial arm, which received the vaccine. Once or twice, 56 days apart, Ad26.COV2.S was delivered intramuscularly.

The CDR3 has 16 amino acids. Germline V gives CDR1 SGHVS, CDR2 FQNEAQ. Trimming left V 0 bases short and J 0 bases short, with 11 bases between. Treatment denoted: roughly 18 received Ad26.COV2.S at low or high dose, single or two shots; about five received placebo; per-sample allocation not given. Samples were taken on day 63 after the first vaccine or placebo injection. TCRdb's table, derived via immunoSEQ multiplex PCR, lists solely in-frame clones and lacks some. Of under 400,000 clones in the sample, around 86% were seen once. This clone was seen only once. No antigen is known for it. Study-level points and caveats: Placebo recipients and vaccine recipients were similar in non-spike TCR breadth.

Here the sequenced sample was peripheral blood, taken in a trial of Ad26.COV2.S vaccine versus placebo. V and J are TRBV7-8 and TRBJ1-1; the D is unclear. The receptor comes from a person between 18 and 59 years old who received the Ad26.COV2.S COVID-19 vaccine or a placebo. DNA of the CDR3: TGTGCCAGCAGCTTAGCAGTCGAGGAGATGAACACTGAAGCTTTCTTT. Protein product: CASSLAVEEMNTEAFF.